Shown below are 8 T cell receptor beta chains from a single sample sequenced in a study of OX40 agonist ivuxolimab in advanced cancers. Profiling relied on immunoSEQ multiplex PCR, and the TCRdb table lists in-frame clones only, not all of them. Of roughly 12,000 clones listed, 80% to 85% were seen once; the top ten hold 9.2%. Sequencing was performed on CD4+ or CD8+ T cells sorted from blood, taken in a trial of the OX40 agonist ivuxolimab. These receptor sequences come from an adult with an advanced solid tumor such as melanoma, head and neck, liver or kidney cancer.

The chain joins TRBV14 to TRBJ2-1; possible D gene TRBD1, 5 bases. CDR3 length equals 15 residues. Looked up from germline, CDR1 is SGHDN and CDR2 is FVKESK. Trimming pared 2 bases from V and 6 bases from J, leaving 14 bases between. CDR3 sequence: CASSQFTGRGNEQFF. The CDR3 DNA reads TGTGCCAGCAGCCAATTCACAGGAAGGGGCAATGAGCAGTTCTTC.

The V gene is TRBV19, the J gene TRBJ2-3; D uncertain. Germline values: CDR1 LNHDA, CDR2 SQIVND (reference sequence). This CDR3 spans 13 amino acids. Trimming left V 2 bases short and J 4 bases short, with 7 bases between. The CDR3: CASSIIRADTQYF. In nucleotides, the CDR3 is TGTGCCAGTAGTATAATCCGAGCAGATACGCAGTATTTT.

This chain joins TRBV5-4 and TRBJ1-1; D remains unclear. The CDR3 consists of 15 residues. The V gene lost 0 bases and the J gene lost 0 bases, with 9 bases spanning the gap. Germline-derived CDR1 and CDR2 are SGHNT and YYREEE (reference sequence). The CDR3 DNA sequence: TGTGCCAGCAGCTTGGCGGCGGGCATGAACACTGAAGCTTTCTTT. Protein: CASSLAAGMNTEAFF.

The V and J genes are TRBV19 and TRBJ2-2; the D gene is possibly TRBD2 (6 bases). There are 14 residues in the CDR3. V lost 5 bases and J lost 4, with 11 bases in between. The V gene's germline CDR1 is LNHDA and CDR2 SQIVND (reference sequence). The CDR3 sequence is CASSWAGSTGELFF. The CDR3 region has the DNA TGTGCCAGTAGTTGGGCGGGGAGCACCGGGGAGCTGTTTTTT.

This rearrangement joins TRBV11-2 to TRBJ2-7, with 8 positions matching TRBD1. V gave up 5 bases and J gave up 4 bases; unmatched junction bases: 4. Germline CDR1 is SGHAT and CDR2 is FQNNGV. CDR3 size: 13 residues. The CDR3 region has the DNA TGTGCCAGCAGCCTGGACAGGGCGTACGAGCAGTACTTC. This sequence encodes CASSLDRAYEQYF.

The V call is TRBV29-1, the J call TRBJ1-1; D uncertain. This CDR3 region has 10 residues. Germline V gives CDR1 SQVTM, CDR2 ANQGSEA. Between the trimmed V and J ends, which lost 4 bases and 10 bases, there was a span of 10 bases. CDR3 DNA: TGCAGCGTTGTTGGCAAAGGAGCTTTCTTT. Its protein is CSVVGKGAFF.

This clone was recorded only once. The J gene is TRBJ2-7, the V gene TRBV7-2; 11 bases match TRBD1. The J segment lost 7 bases and the V segment lost 5 bases, leaving 7 bases of the junction unmatched. CDR3 size: 14 residues. The germline V gene has CDR1 SGHTA and CDR2 FQGNSA. Here the CDR3 DNA reads TGTGCCAGCAGCAACAGGGACAGGGGGGTTGAGCAGTACTTC. It codes for CASSNRDRGVEQYF.

On this clone itself: It may be a read error: a sequence one base away is much more abundant. The CDR3 here is CASSLVGGGEDEQYF. The CDR3 DNA reads as TGCGCCAGCAGCTTGGTTGGCGGGGGGGAAGACGAGCAGTACTTC. The V gene is TRBV5-1, the J gene TRBJ2-5; 9 bases match TRBD2. The tail of the sequence fits TRBJ2-7 better, so the J call may be wrong. CDR3 length: 15 residues. Germline V gene lookup returns CDR1 SGHRS and CDR2 YFSETQ.